This paragraph covers one T cell receptor (beta chain) sequence. Its cognate antigen has yet to be identified. No per-base quality is available; no much larger clone lies one base away. These data originate in a study of technical replicates of blood from a few donors (dated by TCRdb to about 2017). To prepare the library, the immunoSEQ multiplex PCR assay was applied. TCRdb mirrors the immuneACCESS table, restricted to in-frame sequences. Some clones are absent from its copies; in checked studies, under half trace to an unresolved V gene, and the reason for the others is unknown. Within this sample are 91,000 or so clones, with about 95% of them counted one time only. The ten biggest clones cover 0.25% to 0.35% of the sample. The sample taken for sequencing was T cells isolated from PBMCs. This clonotype was sampled from a human donor in good health.

The CDR3 here reads CAWSSSWTYNEKLFF. The bases read TGTGCCTGGAGTTCGTCATGGACTTATAATGAAAAACTGTTTTTT. This chain is built from TRBV30 and TRBJ1-4; a confident D gene designation cannot be given. From the cysteine up to the phenylalanine, the CDR3 has a length of 15 residues. Kept here is only the CDR3 DNA, which spans 45 bases and is read in frame from base 1. The junction shows trimming of 2 bases on V and 4 bases on J, plus 14 bases between the germline ends. The germline V gene (reference sequence) gives CDR1 as GTSNPN and CDR2 as SVGIG.